This entry describes one T cell receptor beta chain. Its cognate antigen is unknown. These data originate in a study of T cells expressing NK-cell markers. Overall study: Sorted CD3+CD56+NKG2C+, CD3+CD56+NKG2C- and CD3+CD56-NKG2C+ T-cell subsets were beta-chain profiled. General observations from the study: Similarly, these clonotypes led the CD3+CD56-NKG2C+ fraction as well in a few donors. No clear determination of HCMV specificity was made for expanded NKG2C+ T cell clones. Dominant NKG2C+ clonotypes in a handful of donors made up roughly 1.0-7.0% of CD8+ T cells.

Germline assignment: CDR1 LNHDA and CDR2 SQIVND (reference sequence). The CDR3 covers 14 residues. TCRdb re-called the 5' RACE reads and shows each CDR3 protein once, DNA omitted. The sample has hundreds of thousands of distinct CDR3 sequences; the top ten hold 4% to 5%. Sequenced sample: blood T cells: a sorted CD56 or NKG2C T cell subset, CD4+ or CD8+ T cells, or bulk PBMC T cells (not recorded which). This receptor was taken from a woman aged 18-69 years in good health. The rearrangement links TRBV19 to TRBJ1-6. CDR3 in amino acids: CASQLDPVNSPLHF.